Listed here are 31 T cell receptor beta chains from one sample, sequenced in a study of T-cell memory formation after mild COVID-19. One entry per CDR3 protein, called by TCRdb with MiXCR from the 5' RACE reads. The sample holds about 210,000 distinct CDR3 sequences, more than 25% seen once. Sequencing input: PBMCs or a T cell subset sorted from them (not recorded which). These receptors were obtained from an adult woman who had mild COVID-19 (a few samples of this study predate the infection). Cell type and time point are not known.

This clonotype appeared a few times. The genes are TRBV5-1 and TRBJ1-6, with 10 bases aligning to TRBD1. Germline V CDR1 and CDR2: SGHRS, YFSETQ. V dropped 3 bases and J dropped 7; count of bases not matched to a gene: 16. The CDR3 covers 19 residues. The CDR3 protein is CASSWERRDRGVPNSPLHF. The CDR3 nucleotides are TGCGCCAGCAGCTGGGAACGGCGGGACAGGGGAGTCCCAAATTCACCCCTCCACTTT.

This clonotype was detected only a few times. V usage is TRBV20-1 and J usage is TRBJ2-3, with D perhaps matching TRBD2 (6 bases). The V end lost 5 bases, the J end lost 5 bases, and 14 bases lay between the germline ends. This CDR3 has 13 amino acids. Germline V gene lookup returns CDR1 DFQATT and CDR2 SNEGSKA (reference sequence). The CDR3 region is CSARPGLQDTQYF. The CDR3 nucleotides are TGCAGTGCTCGTCCGGGACTTCAAGATACGCAGTATTTT.

The chain links TRBV5-1 to TRBJ2-5; 10 bases agree with TRBD1. CDR1 is SGHRS, CDR2 YFSETQ, per germline. This CDR3 comprises 17 residues. Trimming took 4 bases from V and 4 from J; bases not matched to a gene: 13. CDR3 sequence reads: CASSEGTSTGGVETQYF. In DNA, the CDR3 is TGCGCCAGCAGCGAGGGAACCTCGACAGGGGGCGTAGAGACCCAGTACTTC.

This rearrangement joins TRBV20-1 to TRBJ2-7; D ambiguous. CDR3 length: 13 residues. CDR1 and CDR2 (germline): DFQATT, SNEGSKA (reference sequence). The V end was cut by 1 base, the J end by 3 bases, with 10 bases between. The CDR3 nucleotides are TGCAGTGCTAGAGGGCCGGGTGGCTACGAGCAGTACTTC. Translated, it gives CSARGPGGYEQYF.

The chain is built from TRBV12-3 or TRBV12-4 and TRBJ2-7; tentative D call: TRBD1 (5 bases). The V and J ends lost 6 bases and 0 bases respectively, with 12 bases between them. CDR3 size: 14 residues. The CDR3 DNA sequence: TGTGCCAGCAGACGCTCAGGGCACTCCTACGAGCAGTACTTC. It yields the protein CASRRSGHSYEQYF.

This chain connects TRBV12-3 or TRBV12-4 to TRBJ2-5; 12 nucleotides agree with TRBD2. The length of the CDR3 is 15 residues. The ends lost 6 bases at V and 5 bases at J; junction bases unmatched: 7. CDR3 in DNA: TGTGCCAGCAGCCGTCGGACTAGCGGGACGGAGACCCAGTACTTC. Translated: CASSRRTSGTETQYF.

This sequence joins TRBV24-1 and TRBJ2-1; 14 bases map to TRBD2. Germline V CDR1 and CDR2: KGHDR, SFDVKD. The CDR3 consists of 16 residues. V trimming: 4 bases; J trimming: 9 bases; junction bases outside the gene matches: 7. The CDR3 region has the DNA TGTGCCACCAGTGAGGCGGGACTAGCGGGAGAAAGTGAGCAGTTCTTC. Translated, it gives CATSEAGLAGESEQFF.

The chain recombines TRBV24-1 with TRBJ2-1; 7 positions match TRBD2. The CDR3 is 14 amino acids. Germline assignment: CDR1 KGHDR and CDR2 SFDVKD. V shed 2 bases and J 9 bases; nucleotides not matched to a gene: 6. The DNA for the CDR3 is TGTGCCACCAGTGATTGGGACGGGAGGCGTGAGCAGTTCTTC. Residues: CATSDWDGRREQFF.

This clonotype was seen a few times. The V gene is TRBV5-6, the J gene TRBJ1-2; D is undetermined. The V gene's germline CDR1 is SGHDT and CDR2 YYEEEE. This CDR3 comprises 14 residues. V was pared by 1 base and J by 2 bases, with 9 bases between. CDR3 loop: CASSLYRGNYGYTF. The CDR3 nucleotides are TGTGCCAGCAGCTTGTACCGGGGAAACTATGGCTACACCTTC.

There are a few counts of this clonotype. This chain connects TRBV5-5 to TRBJ1-1, with D unresolved. Germline values: CDR1 SGHKS, CDR2 YYEKEE (reference sequence). V was pared by 4 bases and J by 7 bases, with 14 bases between. The CDR3 loop spans 13 amino acids. Written as DNA, the CDR3 is TGTGCCAGCAGCGGACCAGCAGTTTATGAAGCTTTCTTT. Its protein is CASSGPAVYEAFF.

V gene TRBV27 combines with J gene TRBJ2-7; 8 positions match TRBD1. The germline gives CDR1 MNHEY, CDR2 SMNVEV (reference sequence). CDR3 length: 15 amino acids. V gave up 5 bases and J gave up 6 bases; unmatched junction bases: 12. CDR3 DNA sequence: TGTGCCAGCAGTCTCTTGGCCAGGGGGCCCGTCGAGCAGTACTTC. Its protein is CASSLLARGPVEQYF.

This clonotype was counted only a few times. The CDR3 DNA is TGTGCCAGCAGCCAAGCGGTTCGGACGGGAGAGCAGTTCTTC. Protein: CASSQAVRTGEQFF. This chain uses TRBV14 with TRBJ2-1; weak D call: TRBD2 (5 bases). Trimming left V 1 base short and J 10 bases short, with 14 bases between. Germline CDR1 reads SGHDN; CDR2 reads FVKESK. The CDR3 is 14 residues long.

V and J are TRBV7-2 and TRBJ2-1; the D is unclear. The germline V and J ends were trimmed by 7 bases and 6 bases, with 10 bases remaining between them. This CDR3 contains 12 residues. Germline values: CDR1 SGHTA, CDR2 FQGNSA. In DNA, the CDR3 is TGTGCCAGCATCCTAGGTCCCAATGAGCAGTTCTTC. Translation gives CASILGPNEQFF.

This chain connects TRBV27 to TRBJ2-7; either TRBD1 or TRBD2 may fit D (5 bases each). The germline V and J ends were trimmed by 3 bases and 2 bases, with 11 bases remaining between them. This CDR3 has 14 residues. CDR1 and CDR2 (germline): MNHEY, SMNVEV (reference sequence). CDR3 residues: CASSFTGQPYEQYF. The CDR3 nucleotides read TGTGCCAGCAGTTTCACGGGGCAACCCTACGAGCAGTACTTC.

The CDR3 sequence: CASSLATSGSTTDTQYF. In DNA, the CDR3 is TGCGCCAGCAGCTTGGCCACTAGCGGGAGTACAACAGATACGCAGTATTTT. The chain employs TRBV5-1 and TRBJ2-3, with TRBD2 identical over 11 bases. CDR1 is SGHRS and CDR2 is YFSETQ in the germline V gene. The CDR3 extends over 17 amino acids. V was clipped by 0 bases and J by 3 bases; unmatched bases: 6.

This clonotype has just a few counts. The gene calls are TRBV29-1 and TRBJ1-2, with a weak D call TRBD1 (5 bases). The length of the CDR3 is 12 residues. V lost 3 bases and J lost 8, with 13 bases in between. Germline values: CDR1 SQVTM, CDR2 ANQGSEA. This CDR3 is CSVEVQGGGYTF. The CDR3 bases are TGCAGCGTTGAGGTTCAGGGTGGCGGCTACACCTTC.

J is TRBJ2-5 and V is TRBV6-6; 14 positions agree with TRBD2. Germline V gene sequence: CDR1 MNHNY, CDR2 SVGAGI (reference sequence). The CDR3 covers 14 residues. V lost 6 bases and J lost 5; bases outside the gene matches: 2. This CDR3 reads CASRGLAGVETQYF. The CDR3 region has the DNA TGTGCCAGCAGGGGACTAGCGGGAGTCGAGACCCAGTACTTC.

This chain links TRBV6-5 with TRBJ2-7, with a tentative D call TRBD1 (6 bases). The CDR3 covers 14 residues. The V end lost 5 bases, the J end lost 0 bases, and 11 bases lay between the germline ends. Per the germline V gene, CDR1 is MNHEY and CDR2 is SVGAGI. As DNA, the CDR3 is TGTGCCAGCAGTGTAGAAGGGGGCTCCTACGAGCAGTACTTC. It translates to CASSVEGGSYEQYF.

The V call is TRBV28, the J call TRBJ1-5; TRBD1 is a possible D gene (5 bases). Germline assignment: CDR1 MDHEN and CDR2 SYDVKM. Trimming stripped 2 bases from V and 4 bases from J, with 9 bases between. The CDR3 totals 14 residues. The CDR3 bases are TGTGCCAGCAGTTTAGTAAGGGGTAATCAGCCCCAGCATTTT. Amino acid sequence: CASSLVRGNQPQHF.

This clonotype was detected a few times. The chain uses TRBV20-1 and TRBJ2-3; 8 positions agree with TRBD2. With V trimmed by 6 bases and J by 1 base, 6 bases remained unmatched. CDR3 size: 14 residues. Germline values: CDR1 DFQATT, CDR2 SNEGSKA (reference sequence). Here the CDR3 DNA reads TGCAGTGCAGAAAGGCGGGGGGGCACAGATACGCAGTATTTT. Translated, it gives CSAERRGGTDTQYF.

The V and J genes are TRBV10-3 and TRBJ2-1; 11 bases match TRBD2. CDR3 length: 15 residues. The germline V gene has CDR1 ENHRY and CDR2 SYGVKD. V lost 6 bases and J lost 6; bases outside the gene matches: 7. The CDR3 loop is CAIRPGLAEGNEQFF. The CDR3 DNA reads TGTGCCATCAGGCCGGGACTAGCGGAGGGCAATGAGCAGTTCTTC.

This clonotype was seen only once. This rearrangement joins TRBV18 to TRBJ2-3, with D possibly called TRBD1 or TRBD2 (5 bases each). This CDR3 comprises 15 residues. Germline CDR1 and CDR2: KGHSH and LQKENI. Deletions cut 1 base from V and 2 bases from J, with 10 bases between. The CDR3 nucleotides read TGTGCCAGCTCACCACTCGGGGCCTCCACAGATACGCAGTATTTT. The encoded protein is CASSPLGASTDTQYF.

The chain has TRBV4-1 and TRBJ2-1; the match to TRBD2 covers 8 bases. The CDR3 consists of 16 residues. Germline-derived CDR1 and CDR2 are MGHRA and YSYEKL. With V trimmed by 1 base and J by 8 bases, 10 bases remained unmatched. The CDR3 is CASSQVRGGPRYEQFF. Here the CDR3 DNA reads TGCGCCAGCAGCCAAGTACGGGGGGGCCCACGGTATGAGCAGTTCTTC.

This chain connects TRBV12-3 or TRBV12-4 to TRBJ1-2; 7 positions match TRBD1. The CDR3 consists of 13 residues. The junction had 6 bases not matched to a gene; V was cut back by 7 bases and J by 4 bases. The CDR3 sequence is CASTRQGIYGYTF. CDR3 nucleotide sequence: TGTGCCAGCACCAGACAGGGTATCTATGGCTACACCTTC.

This clonotype was counted between two and nine times. V is TRBV24-1 and J is TRBJ2-5; 9 positions match TRBD2. There are 16 residues in the CDR3. Trimming took 1 base from V and 4 from J; bases not matched to a gene: 6. Germline values: CDR1 KGHDR, CDR2 SFDVKD. CDR3 bases: TGTGCCACCAGTGATTTTCCAGCGGGAGGCCGAGAGACCCAGTACTTC. It translates to CATSDFPAGGRETQYF.

This clonotype was seen at least ten times. This chain links TRBV4-2 with TRBJ2-2, with D unresolved. V shed 4 bases and J shed 4 bases, with 7 bases lying between them. The germline V gene encodes CDR1 LGHNA and CDR2 YNFKEQ. The CDR3 loop spans 13 amino acids. CDR3 protein: CASSPGPTGELFF. CDR3 bases: TGTGCCAGCAGCCCGGGCCCCACCGGGGAGCTGTTTTTT.

The chain uses TRBV5-1 and TRBJ2-2; D unresolved. CDR1 and CDR2 from the germline V gene are SGHRS and YFSETQ. V lost 0 bases and J 1 base, leaving 7 bases between the germline ends. The CDR3 sequence is 15 residues long. CDR3 nucleotide sequence: TGCGCCAGCAGCTTGGGGGCAGGGAACACCGGGGAGCTGTTTTTT. This translates into CASSLGAGNTGELFF.

This clonotype was recorded a few times. The chain links TRBV6-6 to TRBJ1-1, with D unclear. This CDR3 has 14 amino acids. Per germline, CDR1 MNHNY and CDR2 SVGAGI (reference sequence). Trimming took off 6 bases at V and 1 base at J, with 12 bases between the two ends. For the CDR3, the DNA is TGTGCCAGCAGAGGAGACACACCGAACACTGAAGCTTTCTTT. This codes for CASRGDTPNTEAFF.

The rearrangement joins TRBV5-5 to TRBJ2-5, with D unresolved. CDR1 is SGHKS, CDR2 YYEKEE, per germline (reference sequence). The CDR3 loop spans 14 amino acids. V was pared by 4 bases and J by 5 bases, with 15 bases between. The chain's CDR3 is CASSHTPSGETQYF. In DNA, the CDR3 is TGTGCCAGCAGCCATACTCCGTCCGGGGAGACCCAGTACTTC.

The V call is TRBV7-2, the J call TRBJ2-1, with 7 bases fitting TRBD1. Germline CDR1 is SGHTA and CDR2 is FQGNSA. CDR3 length equals 16 residues. V shed 1 base and J 13 bases; nucleotides not matched to a gene: 16. The DNA for the CDR3 is TGTGCCAGCAGCTTAGGTCTAGGGACAGCTTGGTCTCCCCAGTTCTTC. It is translated as CASSLGLGTAWSPQFF.

This clonotype has a count of ten or more. CDR3 protein: CASSLTNGGPNYGYTF. CDR3 coding DNA: TGTGCCAGCAGCCTGACCAACGGGGGCCCAAACTATGGCTACACCTTC. The rearrangement links TRBV5-5 to TRBJ1-2; a weak D match, TRBD1 (6 bases). Trimming removed 4 bases from V and 2 bases from J, with 18 bases in between. CDR1 SGHKS and CDR2 YYEKEE come from the germline V gene (reference sequence). This CDR3 is built from 16 residues.